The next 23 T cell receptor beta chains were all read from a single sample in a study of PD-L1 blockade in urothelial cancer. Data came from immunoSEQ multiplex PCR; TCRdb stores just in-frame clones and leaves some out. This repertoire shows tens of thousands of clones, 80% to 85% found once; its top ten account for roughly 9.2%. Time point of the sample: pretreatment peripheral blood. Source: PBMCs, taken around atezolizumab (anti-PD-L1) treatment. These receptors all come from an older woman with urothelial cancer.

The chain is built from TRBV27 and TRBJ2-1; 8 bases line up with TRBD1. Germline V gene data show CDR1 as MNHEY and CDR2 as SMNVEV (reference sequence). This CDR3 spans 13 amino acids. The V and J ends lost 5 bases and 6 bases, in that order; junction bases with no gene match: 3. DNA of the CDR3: TGTGCCAGCAGTACTGGACAGGGCAATGAGCAGTTCTTC. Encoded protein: CASSTGQGNEQFF.

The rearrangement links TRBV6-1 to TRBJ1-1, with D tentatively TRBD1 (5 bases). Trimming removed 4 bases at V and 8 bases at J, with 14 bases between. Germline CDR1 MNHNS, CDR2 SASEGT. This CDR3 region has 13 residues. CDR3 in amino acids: CASSGRGATEAFF. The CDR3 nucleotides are TGTGCCAGCAGTGGGCGCGGGGCTACCGAAGCTTTCTTT.

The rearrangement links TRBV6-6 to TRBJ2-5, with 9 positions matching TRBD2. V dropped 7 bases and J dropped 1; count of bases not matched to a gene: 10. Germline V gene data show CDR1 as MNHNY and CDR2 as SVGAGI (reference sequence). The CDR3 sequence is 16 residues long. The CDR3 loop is CASTDRAGGTQETQYF. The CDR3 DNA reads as TGTGCCAGCACCGACCGGGCGGGGGGGACCCAAGAGACCCAGTACTTC.

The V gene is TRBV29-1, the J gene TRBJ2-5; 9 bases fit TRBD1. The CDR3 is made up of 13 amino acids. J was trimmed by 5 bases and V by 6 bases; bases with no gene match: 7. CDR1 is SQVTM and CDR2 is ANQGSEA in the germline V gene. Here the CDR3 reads CSVVNRGRETQYF. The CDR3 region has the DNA TGCAGCGTCGTCAACAGGGGGCGGGAGACCCAGTACTTC. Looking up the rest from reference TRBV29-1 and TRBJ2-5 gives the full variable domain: SAVISQKPSRDICQRGTSLTIQCQVDSQVTMMFWYRQQPGQSLTLIATANQGSEATYESGFVIDKFPISRPNLTFSTLTVSNMSPEDSSIYLCSVVNRGRETQYFGPGTRLLVL.

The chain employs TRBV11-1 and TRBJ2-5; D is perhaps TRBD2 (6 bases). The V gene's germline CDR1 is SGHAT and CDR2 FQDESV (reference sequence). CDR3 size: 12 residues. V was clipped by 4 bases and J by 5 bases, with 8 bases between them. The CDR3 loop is CASSSGVETQYF. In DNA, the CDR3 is TGTGCCAGCAGCTCGGGGGTGGAGACCCAGTACTTC. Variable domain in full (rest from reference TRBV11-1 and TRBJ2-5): EAEVAQSPRYKITEKSQAVAFWCDPISGHATLYWYRQILGQGPELLVQFQDESVVDDSQLPKDRFSAERLKGVDSTLKIQPAELGDSAMYLCASSSGVETQYFGPGTRLLVL.

The CDR3 loop reads CASSLVSDYTEAFF. CDR3 DNA sequence: TGTGCCAGCAGCTTGGTGTCAGACTACACTGAAGCTTTCTTT. This sequence joins TRBV5-4 and TRBJ1-1; D remains unclear. V dropped 0 bases and J dropped 3 bases, with 9 bases sitting between them. This CDR3 is 14 amino acids long. Germline CDR1 SGHNT, CDR2 YYREEE (reference sequence).

CDR3 region: CASSIGQGNEKLFF. CDR3 DNA: TGCGCCAGCAGCATAGGACAGGGGAATGAAAAACTGTTTTTT. The chain carries TRBV5-1 and TRBJ1-4; 9 nucleotides agree with TRBD1. V gave up 4 bases and J gave up 5 bases; unmatched junction bases: 3. Germline V gene data show CDR1 as SGHRS and CDR2 as YFSETQ. The CDR3 contains 14 residues. The variable domain in full, with the rest retrieved from reference TRBV5-1 and TRBJ1-4, is KAGVTQTPRYLIKTRGQQVTLSCSPISGHRSVSWYQQTPGQGLQFLFEYFSETQRNKGNFPGRFSGRQFSNSRSEMNVSTLELGDSALYLCASSIGQGNEKLFFGSGTQLSVL.

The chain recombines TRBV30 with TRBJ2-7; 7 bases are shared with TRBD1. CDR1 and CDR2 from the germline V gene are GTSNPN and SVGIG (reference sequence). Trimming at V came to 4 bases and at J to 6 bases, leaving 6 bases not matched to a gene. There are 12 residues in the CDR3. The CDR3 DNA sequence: TGTGCCTGGAACAAGGGGGCGGGCGAGCAGTACTTC. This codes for CAWNKGAGEQYF.

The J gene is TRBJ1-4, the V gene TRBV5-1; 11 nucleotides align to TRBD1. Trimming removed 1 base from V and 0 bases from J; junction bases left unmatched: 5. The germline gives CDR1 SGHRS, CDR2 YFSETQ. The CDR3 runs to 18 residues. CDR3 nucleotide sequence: TGCGCCAGCAGCTTGCAGGGACAGGGGGTTGCAACTAATGAAAAACTGTTTTTT. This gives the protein CASSLQGQGVATNEKLFF.

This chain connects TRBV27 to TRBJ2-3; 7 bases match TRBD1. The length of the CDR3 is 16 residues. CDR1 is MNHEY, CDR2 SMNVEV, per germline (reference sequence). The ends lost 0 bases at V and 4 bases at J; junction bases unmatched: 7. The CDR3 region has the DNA TGTGCCAGCAGTTTATCGAGGCTAGGACAGGCAGATACGCAGTATTTT. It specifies CASSLSRLGQADTQYF.

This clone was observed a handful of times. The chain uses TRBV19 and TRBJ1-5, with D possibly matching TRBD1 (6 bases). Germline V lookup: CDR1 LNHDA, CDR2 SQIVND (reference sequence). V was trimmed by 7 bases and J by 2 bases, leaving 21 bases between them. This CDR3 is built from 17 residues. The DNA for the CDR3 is TGTGCCAGTACCACAATTTTGGGGGCGGCGGGCAATCAGCCCCAGCATTTT. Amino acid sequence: CASTTILGAAGNQPQHF. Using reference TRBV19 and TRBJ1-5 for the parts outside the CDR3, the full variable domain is DGGITQSPKYLFRKEGQNVTLSCEQNLNHDAMYWYRQDPGQGLRLIYYSQIVNDFQKGDIAEGYSVSREKKESFPLTVTSAQKNPTAFYLCASTTILGAAGNQPQHFGDGTRLSIL.

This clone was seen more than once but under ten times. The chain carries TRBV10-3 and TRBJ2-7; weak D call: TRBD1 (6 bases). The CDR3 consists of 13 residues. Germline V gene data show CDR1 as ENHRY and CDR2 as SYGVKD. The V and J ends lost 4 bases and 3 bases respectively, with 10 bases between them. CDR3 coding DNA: TGTGCCATCAGTGTAGGGACAAACTACGAGCAGTACTTC. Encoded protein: CAISVGTNYEQYF.

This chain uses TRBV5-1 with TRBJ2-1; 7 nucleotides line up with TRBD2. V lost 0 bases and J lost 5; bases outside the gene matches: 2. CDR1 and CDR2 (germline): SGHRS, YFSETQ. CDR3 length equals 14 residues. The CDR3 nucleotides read TGCGCCAGCAGCTTGGTGGGAGGGGACAATGAGCAGTTCTTC. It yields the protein CASSLVGGDNEQFF.

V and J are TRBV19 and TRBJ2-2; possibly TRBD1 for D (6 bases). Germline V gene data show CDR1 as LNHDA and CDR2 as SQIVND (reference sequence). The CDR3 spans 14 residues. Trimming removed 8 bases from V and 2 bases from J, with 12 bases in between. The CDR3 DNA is TGTGCCAGTTGTCCAGGGACAAACACCGGGGAGCTGTTTTTT. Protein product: CASCPGTNTGELFF.

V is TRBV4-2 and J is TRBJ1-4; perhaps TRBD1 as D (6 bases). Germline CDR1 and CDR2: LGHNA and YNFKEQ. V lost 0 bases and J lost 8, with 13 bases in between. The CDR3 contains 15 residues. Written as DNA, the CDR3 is TGTGCCAGCAGCCAAGAGGCAGGGGAGGGGGAAAAACTGTTTTTT. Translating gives CASSQEAGEGEKLFF.

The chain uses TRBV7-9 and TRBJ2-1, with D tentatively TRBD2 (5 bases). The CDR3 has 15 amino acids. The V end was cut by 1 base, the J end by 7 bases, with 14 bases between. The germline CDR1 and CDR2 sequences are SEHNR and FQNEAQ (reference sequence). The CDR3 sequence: CASSLGWSGENEQFF. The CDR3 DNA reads TGTGCCAGCAGCTTAGGTTGGAGCGGAGAGAATGAGCAGTTCTTC.

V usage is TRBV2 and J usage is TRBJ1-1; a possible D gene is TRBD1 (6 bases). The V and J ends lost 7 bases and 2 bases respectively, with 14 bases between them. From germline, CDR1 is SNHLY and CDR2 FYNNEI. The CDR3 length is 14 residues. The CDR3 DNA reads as TGTGCCAGCACCAAGGGGACACTTAACACTGAAGCTTTCTTT. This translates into CASTKGTLNTEAFF. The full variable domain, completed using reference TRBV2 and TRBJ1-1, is EPEVTQTPSHQVTQMGQEVILRCVPISNHLYFYWYRQILGQKVEFLVSFYNNEISEKSEIFDDQFSVERPDGSNFTLKIRSTKLEDSAMYFCASTKGTLNTEAFFGQGTRLTVV.

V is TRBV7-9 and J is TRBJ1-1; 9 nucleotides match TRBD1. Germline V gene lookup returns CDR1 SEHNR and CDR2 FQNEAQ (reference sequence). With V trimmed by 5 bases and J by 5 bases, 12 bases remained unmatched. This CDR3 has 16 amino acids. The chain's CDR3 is CASSQQGTGRRTEAFF. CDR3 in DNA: TGTGCCAGCAGCCAGCAGGGGACAGGGCGTAGAACTGAAGCTTTCTTT.

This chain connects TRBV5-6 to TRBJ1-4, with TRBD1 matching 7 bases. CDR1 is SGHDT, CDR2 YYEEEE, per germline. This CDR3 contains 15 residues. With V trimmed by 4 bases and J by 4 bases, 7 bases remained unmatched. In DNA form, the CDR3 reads TGTGCCAGCAGCCCCAAGACAGGGCTTAATGAAAAACTGTTTTTT. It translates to CASSPKTGLNEKLFF.

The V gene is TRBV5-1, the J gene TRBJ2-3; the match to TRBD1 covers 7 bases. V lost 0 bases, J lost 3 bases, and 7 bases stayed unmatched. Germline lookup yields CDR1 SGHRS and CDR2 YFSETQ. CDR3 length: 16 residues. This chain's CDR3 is CASSLVGGGLTDTQYF. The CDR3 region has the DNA TGCGCCAGCAGCTTGGTAGGGGGCGGGCTTACAGATACGCAGTATTTT.

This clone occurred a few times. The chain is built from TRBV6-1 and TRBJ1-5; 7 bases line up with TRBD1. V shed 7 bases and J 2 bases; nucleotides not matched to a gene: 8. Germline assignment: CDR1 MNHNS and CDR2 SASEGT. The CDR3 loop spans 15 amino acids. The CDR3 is CASTMTGHGNQPQHF. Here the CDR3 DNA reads TGTGCCAGCACTATGACAGGGCACGGCAATCAGCCCCAGCATTTT.

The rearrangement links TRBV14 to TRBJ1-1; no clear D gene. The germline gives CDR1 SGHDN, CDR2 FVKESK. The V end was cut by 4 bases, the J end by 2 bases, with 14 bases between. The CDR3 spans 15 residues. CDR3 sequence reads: CASSRGFWENTEAFF. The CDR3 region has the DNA TGTGCCAGCAGCCGAGGGTTTTGGGAAAACACTGAAGCTTTCTTT.

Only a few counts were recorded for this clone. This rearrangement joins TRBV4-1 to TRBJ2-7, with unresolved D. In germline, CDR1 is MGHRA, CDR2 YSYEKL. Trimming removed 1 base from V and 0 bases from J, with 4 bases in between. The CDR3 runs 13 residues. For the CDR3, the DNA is TGCGCCAGCAGCCAAGGGAGCTCCTACGAGCAGTACTTC. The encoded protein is CASSQGSSYEQYF.